This T cell receptor (beta chain) came from a study of OX40 agonist ivuxolimab in advanced cancers. CDR3 size: 14 residues. In germline, CDR1 is MGHRA, CDR2 YSYEKL. Trimming shortened V by 3 bases and J by 6 bases, and 14 bases separated the two germline ends. Only in-frame clones appear in the TCRdb table, and some are missing; sequencing was by immunoSEQ multiplex PCR. The sample carries some 94,000 clones, under 95% recorded once. Systemic immunosuppression or a history of autoimmune disease excluded patients. Drawing of blood for sampling happened at baseline, at cycle 4 day 1, and at cycle 7 day 1. As concerns this clone: Its antigen is unidentified.

General study findings and limits: At 0.1 to 3.0 mg/kg, clonal expansion of CD4+ and CD8+ blood T cells had occurred by week 6. The average count of expanded clones was higher among CD8+ T cells than among CD4+.

The sample consisted of CD4+ or CD8+ T cells sorted from blood, taken in a trial of the OX40 agonist ivuxolimab. This receptor was obtained from an adult with an advanced solid tumor such as melanoma, head and neck, liver or kidney cancer. V usage is TRBV4-1 and J usage is TRBJ1-2; D may be TRBD1 (6 bases). The CDR3 loop is CASSHPGTMDGYTF. The CDR3 DNA reads TGCGCCAGCAGCCACCCAGGGACAATGGATGGCTACACCTTC.